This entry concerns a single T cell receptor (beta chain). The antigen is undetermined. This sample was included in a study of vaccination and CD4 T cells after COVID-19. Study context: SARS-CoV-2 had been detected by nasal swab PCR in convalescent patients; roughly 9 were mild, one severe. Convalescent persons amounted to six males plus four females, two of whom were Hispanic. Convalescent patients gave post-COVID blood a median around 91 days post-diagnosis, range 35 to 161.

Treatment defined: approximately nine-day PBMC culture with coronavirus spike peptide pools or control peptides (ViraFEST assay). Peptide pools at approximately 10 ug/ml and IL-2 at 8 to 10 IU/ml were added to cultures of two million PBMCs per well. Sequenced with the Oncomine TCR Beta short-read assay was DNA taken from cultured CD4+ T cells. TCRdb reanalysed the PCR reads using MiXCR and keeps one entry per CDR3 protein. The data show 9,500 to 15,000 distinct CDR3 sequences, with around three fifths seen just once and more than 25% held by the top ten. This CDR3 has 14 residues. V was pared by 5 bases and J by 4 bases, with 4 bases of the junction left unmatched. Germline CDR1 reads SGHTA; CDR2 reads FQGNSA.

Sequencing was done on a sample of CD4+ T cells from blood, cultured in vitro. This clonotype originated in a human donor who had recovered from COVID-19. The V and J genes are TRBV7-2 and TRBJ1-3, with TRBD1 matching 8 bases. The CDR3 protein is CASSNRQGGNTIYF. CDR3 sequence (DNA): TGTGCCAGCAGCAATAGACAGGGGGGAAACACCATATATTTT.